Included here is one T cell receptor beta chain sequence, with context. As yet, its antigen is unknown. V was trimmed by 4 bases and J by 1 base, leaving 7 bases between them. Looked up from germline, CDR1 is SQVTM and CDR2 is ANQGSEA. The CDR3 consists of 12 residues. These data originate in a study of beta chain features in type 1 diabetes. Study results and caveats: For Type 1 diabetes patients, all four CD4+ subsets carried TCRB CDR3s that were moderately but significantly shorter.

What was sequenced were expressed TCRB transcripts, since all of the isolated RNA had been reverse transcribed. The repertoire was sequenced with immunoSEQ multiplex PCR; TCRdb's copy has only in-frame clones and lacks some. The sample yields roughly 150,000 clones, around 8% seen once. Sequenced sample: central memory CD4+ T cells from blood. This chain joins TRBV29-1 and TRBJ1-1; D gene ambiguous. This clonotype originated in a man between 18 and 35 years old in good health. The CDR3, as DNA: TGCAGCGTTGGGGCCGAGAACACTGAAGCTTTCTTT. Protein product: CSVGAENTEAFF.